This TCR beta chain emerged from a study of yellow fever vaccine responses in identical twins. Study observations and caveats: A vaccine T cell response that seemed partly convergent and partly personalized was reported in twins.

TCRdb called the RT-PCR reads again in MiXCR, with one record for every CDR3 protein. The sample holds about 19,000 distinct CDR3 sequences, approximately 72% seen once. This CDR3 is 15 amino acids long. Germline V lookup: CDR1 SGHAT, CDR2 FQDESV (reference sequence). V trimming: 5 bases; J trimming: 6 bases; junction bases outside the gene matches: 9. This clonotype was counted a few times. Its antigen is still unknown. V and J are TRBV11-1 and TRBJ2-1; TRBD1 matches 8 bases. The input for sequencing was T cells from blood (PBMCs), unsorted or a sorted subset (not recorded which), taken before or after yellow fever vaccination (not recorded which). This sequence originates from a woman younger than 35 who received the yellow fever vaccine. In DNA form, the CDR3 reads TGTGCCAGCAGCCTCGGACAGGGATGGATCAATGAGCAGTTCTTC. Its protein product is CASSLGQGWINEQFF.